The clone carrying this T cell receptor beta chain showed up many times. The data derive from a study of T cells after yellow fever vaccination. Germline CDR1 reads DFQATT; CDR2 reads SNEGSKA (reference sequence). CDR3 size: 15 residues. The V gene lost 1 base and the J gene lost 1 base, with 13 bases spanning the gap. TCRdb analysed the 5' RACE reads with MiXCR anew, one entry per CDR3 protein. The sample lists about 360,000 distinct CDR3 sequences, 6% to 8% seen once, with about 15% in the top ten. This sample comprised PBMCs, obtained 5 days after the yellow fever booster vaccination. This TCR was recovered from a man aged 30-40 years who received the YFV17D yellow fever vaccine. V usage is TRBV20-1 and J usage is TRBJ1-1; D not resolved. This CDR3 reads CSARVRLLGNTEAFF. The CDR3 coding sequence is TGCAGTGCTAGAGTCCGACTACTCGGGAACACTGAAGCTTTCTTT.